This section outlines one TCR beta chain sequence together with its context. Its target is unknown. The entry originates in a study of shared clonotypes between healthy human individuals. As for the study in general: Plates per donor: three CD4 naive, three CD4 memory, two CD8 naive, one CD8 memory.

Libraries were prepared by immunoSEQ multiplex PCR; TCRdb keeps only in-frame clonotypes and omits some of them. The table shows around 2.3 million clones, with roughly 95% occurring only once. Overall study findings and caveats: Few donors restricted represented genetic and exposure-history diversity. Rarefaction revealed incomplete sorted-subset sequencing despite large depth.

CDR1 is SGHRS, CDR2 YFSETQ, per germline. V was cut by 0 bases and J by 4 bases, with 13 bases left in between. This CDR3 has 15 residues. The V gene is TRBV5-1, the J gene TRBJ1-1, with D unclear. The TCR originated in a man younger than 30 in good health. The specimen was naive CD4+ T cells sorted from blood. The subset was: CD45RA+ positively selected. The DNA for the CDR3 is TGCGCCAGCAGCTTGGCCCTGCAGTCTGGCACTGAAGCTTTCTTT. It translates to CASSLALQSGTEAFF. Combining the CDR3 with reference TRBV5-1 and TRBJ1-1 gives the whole variable domain KAGVTQTPRYLIKTRGQQVTLSCSPISGHRSVSWYQQTPGQGLQFLFEYFSETQRNKGNFPGRFSGRQFSNSRSEMNVSTLELGDSALYLCASSLALQSGTEAFFGQGTRLTVV.